A selection of T cell receptor beta chains follows, all from one sample in a study of blood T cell repertoires in COVID-19. Profiling relied on immunoSEQ multiplex PCR, and the TCRdb table lists in-frame clones only, not all of them. The table has fewer than 250,000 clones, roughly 80% seen once. Sequencing input: peripheral blood. These receptor sequences come from a woman aged 50 to 60 with acute or convalescent COVID-19. CDR3s include the opening cysteine and the closing phenylalanine or tryptophan. A D gene is named only where the DNA matches it firmly. Clone sizes are given selectively: once, few, many, or a class where the clone is expanded.

length: 14
size: -
V: TRBV29-1
D: TRBD1
J: TRBJ2-7
DNA: TGCAGCGTTCGCCGGACAGGGGCAAACTACGAGCAGTACTTC
CDR3: CSVRRTGANYEQYF

length: 15
size: -
V: TRBV24-1
D: -
J: TRBJ1-2
DNA: TGTGCCACCAGTGATGTCGGGACTGGTAACTATGGCTACACCTTC
CDR3: CATSDVGTGNYGYTF

length: 16
size: -
V: TRBV5-8
D: -
J: TRBJ2-2
DNA: TGTGCCAGCAGCTTGGGGACGGCGAGCGGGACCGGGGAGCTGTTTTTT
CDR3: CASSLGTASGTGELFF

length: 19
size: -
V: TRBV1
D: -
J: TRBJ2-3
DNA: TGCACCAGCAGCCAAGATTGGGGCCCAGGCCTTCCTAGCACAGATACGCAGTATTTT
CDR3: CTSSQDWGPGLPSTDTQYF

length: 18
size: -
V: TRBV25-1
D: TRBD2
J: TRBJ2-6
DNA: TGTGCCATCCCTCGGGGGGGGGCGCCTTGGTTTGGGGCCAACGTCCTGACTTTC
CDR3: CAIPRGGAPWFGANVLTF

length: 16
size: -
V: TRBV11-2
D: TRBD2
J: TRBJ2-1
DNA: TGTGCCAGCAGCTTAGTGGCGGGAGGGCTCCCCAATGAGCAGTTCTTC
CDR3: CASSLVAGGLPNEQFF

length: 15
size: -
V: TRBV9
D: TRBD1
J: TRBJ1-1
DNA: TGTGCCAGCAGCGTGACAGGGGGGGAGAGCAGCGGAGCTTTCTTT
CDR3: CASSVTGGESSGAFF

length: 14
size: -
V: TRBV4-3
D: TRBD1
J: TRBJ2-7
DNA: TGCGCCAGCAGCGCCCGGACAGGGGACTACGAGCAGTACTTC
CDR3: CASSARTGDYEQYF

length: 14
size: -
V: TRBV7-2
D: -
J: TRBJ1-1
DNA: TGTGCCAGCAGCTTCGCCGGGGGTTCGGCTGAAGCTTTCTTT
CDR3: CASSFAGGSAEAFF

length: 14
size: few
V: TRBV7-8
D: -
J: TRBJ1-1
DNA: TGTGCCAGCAGCTTTCAGGGCAGGACCACTGAAGCTTTCTTT
CDR3: CASSFQGRTTEAFF

length: 16
size: -
V: TRBV6-2/TRBV6-3
D: TRBD1
J: TRBJ1-5
DNA: TGTGCCAGCACCCCCGGTGACAGGGCCGGAGGTCAGCCCCAGCATTTT
CDR3: CASTPGDRAGGQPQHF

length: 16
size: -
V: TRBV18
D: -
J: TRBJ2-4
DNA: TGTGCCAGCTCCCTCAATGGACTTCCCCCGAAAAACATTCAGTACTTC
CDR3: CASSLNGLPPKNIQYF

length: 14
size: -
V: TRBV19
D: TRBD1
J: TRBJ1-5
DNA: TGTGCCAGTAGCCCGGGACAGAACCATCAGCCCCAGCATTTT
CDR3: CASSPGQNHQPQHF

length: 14
size: few
V: TRBV5-1
D: -
J: TRBJ1-5
DNA: TGCGCCAGCAGCTTAGAAGGGGGCAATCAGCCCCAGCATTTT
CDR3: CASSLEGGNQPQHF

length: 14
size: -
V: TRBV29-1
D: TRBD1
J: TRBJ1-5
DNA: TGCAGCGTTAGGGCCGGGACAGGACTCCAGCCCCAGCATTTT
CDR3: CSVRAGTGLQPQHF

length: 12
size: many
V: TRBV28
D: -
J: TRBJ1-1
DNA: TGTGCCAGCAAAAGGGGAAACACTGAAGCTTTCTTT
CDR3: CASKRGNTEAFF